One and the same sample provided the 16 T cell receptor beta chains below, sequenced in a study of cytomegalovirus exposure and HLA in healthy donors. The PCR had 60 Vbeta and 13 Jbeta primers. The data were produced by immunoSEQ multiplex PCR, yet TCRdb's version contains in-frame clones alone and is incomplete. The sample includes roughly 170,000 clones, 84% of them seen just once. Sequenced: PBMCs. Every receptor here comes from a man aged 25-45 years in good health and CMV-seronegative.

CDR3 in amino acids: CASSLVGVRTGNNSPLHF. CDR3 coding DNA: TGCGCCAGCAGCTTGGTTGGGGTAAGGACAGGGAATAATTCACCCCTCCACTTT. The J gene is TRBJ1-6, the V gene TRBV5-1; 8 bases are a match to TRBD1. This CDR3 has 18 amino acids. The V and J ends lost 0 bases and 5 bases, in that order; junction bases with no gene match: 10. Germline assignment: CDR1 SGHRS and CDR2 YFSETQ. The full variable domain, its missing parts supplied by reference TRBV5-1 and TRBJ1-6, is KAGVTQTPRYLIKTRGQQVTLSCSPISGHRSVSWYQQTPGQGLQFLFEYFSETQRNKGNFPGRFSGRQFSNSRSEMNVSTLELGDSALYLCASSLVGVRTGNNSPLHFGNGTRLTVT.

This chain connects TRBV25-1 to TRBJ1-1, with 7 positions matching TRBD1. V was clipped by 9 bases and J by 3 bases; unmatched bases: 16. The CDR3 loop spans 16 amino acids. CDR1 and CDR2 (germline): MGHDK, SYGVNS. The CDR3 DNA reads TGTGCCAGAAGCCAATCACCGGGACAGCAATACACTGAAGCTTTCTTT. Its protein is CARSQSPGQQYTEAFF.

In its sample, this clone was seen once. This chain joins TRBV6-5 and TRBJ2-2, with D unclear. This CDR3 has 13 amino acids. Germline V gene lookup returns CDR1 MNHEY and CDR2 SVGAGI. With 7 bases removed from V and 0 bases from J, the gap between germline ends came to 6 bases. CDR3 in amino acids: CASMRSNTGELFF. The CDR3 nucleotides are TGTGCCAGCATGCGGTCGAACACCGGGGAGCTGTTTTTT.

The chain recombines TRBV7-9 with TRBJ2-1, with 10 bases identical to TRBD1. CDR1 SEHNR and CDR2 FQNEAQ come from the germline V gene (reference sequence). This CDR3 region has 18 residues. V lost 1 base and J lost 0; bases outside the gene matches: 6. The CDR3 DNA sequence: TGTGCCAGCAGCTTAGTAGGGACAGGGGTTCCCTCCTACAATGAGCAGTTCTTC. Protein: CASSLVGTGVPSYNEQFF.

The V and J genes are TRBV7-2 and TRBJ1-1; D may be TRBD1 (6 bases). Germline V CDR1 and CDR2: SGHTA, FQGNSA. This CDR3 spans 14 amino acids. V was trimmed by 4 bases and J by 5 bases, leaving 14 bases between them. The CDR3: CASSYARGYTEAFF. The DNA of the CDR3 is TGTGCCAGCAGCTATGCCAGGGGTTATACTGAAGCTTTCTTT.

The chain joins TRBV5-1 to TRBJ2-3; TRBD2 matches at 10 bases. Looked up from germline, CDR1 is SGHRS and CDR2 is YFSETQ. There are 17 residues in the CDR3. V was pared by 2 bases and J by 2 bases, with 8 bases of the junction left unmatched. DNA of the CDR3: TGCGCCAGCAGCTTCCTTTCTAGCGGGGGACCCACAGATACGCAGTATTTT. It is translated as CASSFLSSGGPTDTQYF.

The chain employs TRBV18 and TRBJ2-2; D not certain. Per the germline V gene, CDR1 is KGHSH and CDR2 is LQKENI. Trimming pared 6 bases from V and 1 base from J, leaving 9 bases between. This CDR3 is 14 amino acids long. As DNA, the CDR3 is TGTGCCAGCTCTCTCACTCGGAACACCGGGGAGCTGTTTTTT. Amino acid sequence: CASSLTRNTGELFF.

Concerning this clone itself: The junction does not match germline at one end; this may be a read error. The chain is built from TRBV6-1 and TRBJ2-1; 10 nucleotides align to TRBD1. Germline assignment: CDR1 MNHNS and CDR2 SASEGT. CDR3 length: 13 amino acids. The CDR3 protein is CAGRDRGYNEQFF. CDR3 coding DNA: TGTGCCGGCAGGGACAGGGGCTACAATGAGCAGTTCTTC.

The CDR3 sequence is CASSPLPESTDTQYF. CDR3 nucleotide sequence: TGTGCCAGCTCACCGCTACCGGAGAGCACAGATACGCAGTATTTT. The gene calls are TRBV18 and TRBJ2-3; the D is unclear. V gave up 3 bases and J gave up 0 bases, with 10 bases separating them. Germline-derived CDR1 and CDR2 are KGHSH and LQKENI. The CDR3 covers 15 residues.

This chain connects TRBV5-1 to TRBJ1-6; perhaps TRBD1 as D (5 bases). Germline V lookup: CDR1 SGHRS, CDR2 YFSETQ. The length of the CDR3 is 17 residues. V dropped 4 bases and J dropped 13 bases, with 27 bases sitting between them. The CDR3 here is CASSLTIGRASLGPLHF. CDR3 DNA sequence: TGCGCCAGCAGCCTAACCATCGGCAGGGCAAGTTTGGGGCCCCTCCACTTT.

The chain joins TRBV6-1 to TRBJ1-1; D might be TRBD1 (6 bases). Between the trimmed V and J ends, which lost 2 bases and 3 bases, there was a span of 13 bases. The CDR3 loop spans 15 amino acids. CDR1 is MNHNS and CDR2 is SASEGT in the germline V gene. The CDR3: CASSENQGGDTEAFF. The CDR3 coding sequence is TGTGCCAGCAGTGAAAACCAAGGGGGGGACACTGAAGCTTTCTTT.

The gene calls are TRBV10-3 and TRBJ2-5; D call uncertain. CDR3 length: 13 residues. V lost 6 bases and J 1 base, leaving 9 bases between the germline ends. The germline V gene encodes CDR1 ENHRY and CDR2 SYGVKD. CDR3 sequence (DNA): TGTGCCATCAGACTGACACCCCAAGAGACCCAGTACTTC. Translating it yields CAIRLTPQETQYF.

The rearrangement links TRBV19 to TRBJ1-5; possibly TRBD1 for D (5 bases). V was trimmed by 3 bases and J by 0 bases, leaving 6 bases between them. Looked up from germline, CDR1 is LNHDA and CDR2 is SQIVND (reference sequence). CDR3 length: 14 residues. CDR3: CASSMQGSNQPQHF. CDR3 nucleotides: TGTGCCAGTAGTATGCAGGGTAGCAATCAGCCCCAGCATTTT.

This chain links TRBV18 with TRBJ1-2; D perhaps matches TRBD1 (5 bases). From germline, CDR1 is KGHSH and CDR2 LQKENI. V gave up 2 bases and J gave up 3 bases, with 13 bases separating them. This CDR3 comprises 15 residues. The CDR3 spells CASSPRQRSDYGYTF. The CDR3 DNA follows: TGTGCCAGCTCACCAAGACAGAGGTCTGACTATGGCTACACCTTC.

The chain is built from TRBV18 and TRBJ1-3; D gene unclear. The V end was cut by 6 bases, the J end by 4 bases, with 19 bases between. CDR3 length: 16 residues. From germline, CDR1 is KGHSH and CDR2 LQKENI. CDR3 amino acids: CASSFQTAQRGNTIYF. The CDR3 coding sequence is TGTGCCAGCTCTTTCCAGACGGCTCAGCGGGGAAACACCATATATTTT.

This clone appeared a single time. CDR3 region: CASSGGVTNTEAFF. The CDR3 DNA sequence: TGTGCCAGCAGCGGGGGGGTTACGAACACTGAAGCTTTCTTT. The chain joins TRBV6-5 to TRBJ1-1, with D maybe TRBD1 (5 bases). Germline V gene data show CDR1 as MNHEY and CDR2 as SVGAGI. The ends were cut back, 6 bases at V and 1 base at J, with 12 bases in the middle. This CDR3 has 14 amino acids.